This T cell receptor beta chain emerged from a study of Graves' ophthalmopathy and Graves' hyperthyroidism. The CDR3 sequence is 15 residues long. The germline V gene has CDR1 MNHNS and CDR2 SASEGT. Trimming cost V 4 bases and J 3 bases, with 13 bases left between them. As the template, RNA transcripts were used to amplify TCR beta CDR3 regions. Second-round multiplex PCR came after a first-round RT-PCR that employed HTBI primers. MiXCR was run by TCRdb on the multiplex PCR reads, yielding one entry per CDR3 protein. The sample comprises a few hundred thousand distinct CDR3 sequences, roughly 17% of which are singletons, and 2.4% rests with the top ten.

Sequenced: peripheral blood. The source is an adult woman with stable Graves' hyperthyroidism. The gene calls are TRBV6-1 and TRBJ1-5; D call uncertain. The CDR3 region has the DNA TGTGCCAGCAGTGGGGCTTTAGGAAACAATCAGCCCCAGCATTTT. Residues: CASSGALGNNQPQHF.